This passage covers 9 T cell receptor beta chains from one sample sequenced in a study of graft-versus-host responses after intestinal transplantation. These receptors are not linked to any known antigen. Clones were sequenced by immunoSEQ multiplex PCR, and TCRdb holds only the in-frame ones, with some missing. Counted here are 45,000 to 60,000 clones, around 90% occurring once; the ten biggest clones make up more than 2%. The material sequenced was unstimulated CD4+ T cells sorted from spleen or lymph node cells, taken before transplant. Every receptor here comes from a human donor who was the organ donor for an intestinal transplant.

The CDR3 DNA sequence: TGTGCCAGCAGTCTCGAACTTACAGATACGCAGTATTTT. This encodes CASSLELTDTQYF. The chain carries TRBV2 and TRBJ2-3; D is unresolved. Trimming removed 5 bases at V and 3 bases at J, with 9 bases between. The CDR3 has 13 amino acids. Germline CDR1 and CDR2: SNHLY and FYNNEI.

This clone was detected only a few times. The chain combines TRBV7-2 with TRBJ2-4; D not resolved. CDR1 is SGHTA, CDR2 FQGNSA, per germline. This CDR3 spans 13 amino acids. Trimming cost V 1 base and J 1 base, with 2 bases left between them. The CDR3 coding sequence is TGTGCCAGCAGCTTAGGGGCCAAAAACATTCAGTACTTC. Translating it yields CASSLGAKNIQYF. The full variable domain, in which reference TRBV7-2 and TRBJ2-4 provide the parts outside the CDR3, is GAGVSQSPSNKVTEKGKDVELRCDPISGHTALYWYRQSLGQGLEFLIYFQGNSAPDKSGLPSDRFSAERTGGSVSTLTIQRTQQEDSAVYLCASSLGAKNIQYFGAGTRLSVL.

The rearrangement joins TRBV5-1 to TRBJ2-3; weak D call: TRBD1 (5 bases). Between the trimmed V and J ends, which lost 2 bases and 1 base, there was a span of 14 bases. This CDR3 is built from 16 residues. Germline V gene sequence: CDR1 SGHRS, CDR2 YFSETQ. The CDR3 DNA sequence: TGCGCCAGCAGCTTTTTAGGTTTAGGGGGCACAGATACGCAGTATTTT. Protein sequence: CASSFLGLGGTDTQYF.

The V gene is TRBV7-3, the J gene TRBJ2-3; D possibly corresponds to TRBD2 (6 bases). Germline CDR1 is SGHTA and CDR2 is FQGTGA. The CDR3 is 15 amino acids. V lost 0 bases, J lost 2 bases, and 9 bases lay in between. CDR3: CASSLTSGYTDTQYF. DNA of the CDR3: TGTGCCAGCAGCTTAACTAGCGGCTACACAGATACGCAGTATTTT.

CDR3 sequence reads: CASSLGLSVSYEQYF. For the CDR3, the DNA is TGTGCCAGCAGCTTGGGCCTTAGCGTCTCCTACGAGCAGTACTTC. The chain joins TRBV5-6 to TRBJ2-7; weak D call: TRBD2 (5 bases). V gave up 0 bases and J gave up 0 bases, with 10 bases separating them. The CDR3 contains 15 residues. The germline gives CDR1 SGHDT, CDR2 YYEEEE.

The rearrangement joins TRBV7-2 to TRBJ2-3; D is possibly TRBD1 (5 bases). The ends were cut back, 7 bases at V and 1 base at J, with 9 bases in the middle. Germline V lookup: CDR1 SGHTA, CDR2 FQGNSA. The CDR3 is made up of 13 amino acids. CDR3 residues: CASTPTGTDTQYF. In DNA form, the CDR3 reads TGTGCCAGCACCCCGACAGGCACAGATACGCAGTATTTT.

V gene TRBV6-5 combines with J gene TRBJ1-3, with TRBD1 as a possible D gene (6 bases). Trimming removed 2 bases from V and 6 bases from J, with 14 bases in between. The CDR3 is 15 residues long. Germline assignment: CDR1 MNHEY and CDR2 SVGAGI. The CDR3 nucleotides read TGTGCCAGCAGTTACCCGGGACAAGGACTAAACACCATATATTTT. The encoded protein is CASSYPGQGLNTIYF.

The CDR3 bases are TGCGCCAGCAGCGTCCACCTAGCGGGAGGGACCCCCAATGAGCAGTTCTTC. This encodes CASSVHLAGGTPNEQFF. The chain links TRBV5-1 to TRBJ2-1; 12 nucleotides agree with TRBD2. The germline V gene has CDR1 SGHRS and CDR2 YFSETQ. The CDR3 length is 17 residues. Trimming took 4 bases from V and 6 from J; bases not matched to a gene: 11.

Only one count was recorded for this clone. This sequence joins TRBV5-4 and TRBJ2-5; 13 bases agree with TRBD2. J lost 0 bases, V lost 4 bases, and 3 bases had no gene match. This CDR3 contains 16 residues. Germline V CDR1 and CDR2: SGHNT, YYREEE (reference sequence). The CDR3 sequence is CASSPGLAGNQETQYF. In DNA form, the CDR3 reads TGTGCCAGCAGCCCGGGACTAGCGGGAAACCAAGAGACCCAGTACTTC.